This T cell receptor beta chain comes out of a study of a mutant IDH1 vaccine in newly diagnosed glioma. Study context: Patients had received radiotherapy, temozolomide, or both previously, most receiving both.

On this clone: Its antigen remains unidentified.

The CDR3 consists of 14 residues. Trimming took off 3 bases at V and 5 bases at J, with 13 bases between the two ends. Germline CDR1 is SNHLY and CDR2 is FYNNEI. Sequencing used immunoSEQ multiplex PCR; TCRdb keeps in-frame clones, though not all of them. The sample includes approximately 82,000 clones, approximately 85% of them seen just once. Indicated time point: week 23, last vaccination. A 20-mer mutant IDH1 peptide at 300 ug was injected subcutaneously with topical imiquimod. Points from the study as a whole: Vaccine-induced responses were seen in roughly 93% of patients, spanning several MHC alleles. Pseudoprogression seemingly bore no relation to changes in top peripheral T cell clonotypes.

This clonotype was obtained from a woman in her fifties or sixties with glioma. The sample in question was PBMCs, obtained from a glioma patient whose treatment included an IDH1 peptide vaccine. The rearrangement uses TRBV2 and TRBJ2-5; D is perhaps TRBD1 (5 bases). As DNA, the CDR3 is TGTGCCAGCAGTGAGTCCAGGGCAGGGGAGACCCAGTACTTC. Translating gives CASSESRAGETQYF.